A selection of T cell receptor beta chains follows, all from one sample in a study of neurological immune-mediated disorders. TCRdb called the 5' RACE reads again in MiXCR, with one record for every CDR3 protein. The sample shows fewer than 55,000 distinct CDR3 sequences, approximately 11% of them seen only once. Sample: PBMCs. The receptors come from a male donor with HTLV-1-associated myelopathy (HAM/TSP). The CDR3 runs from the conserved cysteine through the conserved F or W. The D gene is left open where the match is weak. The listing skips clone size in some rows; elsewhere it reads once, few, many or a size class.

D gene,V gene,J gene,clone size,CDR3 length,CDR3 protein,CDR3 DNA
NA,TRBV7-9,TRBJ2-6,many,13,CASAASGANVLTF,TGTGCCAGCGCGGCGTCTGGGGCCAACGTCCTGACTTTC
TRBD1,TRBV27,TRBJ2-3,many,13,CASSPQGVIPQYF,TGTGCCAGCAGTCCCCAGGGGGTCATACCGCAGTATTTT
NA,TRBV5-1,TRBJ2-3,many,14,CASSVFERADTQYF,TGCGCCAGCAGCGTATTCGAGCGCGCAGATACGCAGTATTTT
TRBD2,TRBV29-1,TRBJ2-5,few,18,CSSEGGTSGYGGIETQYF,TGCAGCTCCGAGGGAGGGACTAGCGGGTACGGGGGCATCGAGACCCAGTACTTC
TRBD2,TRBV20-1,TRBJ2-1,few,16,CSARDRGLAGYNEQFF,TGCAGTGCTAGAGATCGGGGGCTAGCGGGTTACAATGAGCAGTTCTTC
TRBD2,TRBV12-3/TRBV12-4,TRBJ2-1,many,15,CASSRASGGANEQFF,TGTGCCAGCAGCCGAGCTAGCGGGGGGGCAAATGAGCAGTTCTTC
NA,TRBV2,TRBJ1-5,many,13,CASRRDSNQPQHF,TGTGCCAGCAGGAGGGATAGCAATCAGCCCCAGCATTTT
TRBD2,TRBV7-7,TRBJ2-7,many,13,CASSFGTSGEQYF,TGTGCCAGCAGCTTCGGGACTAGCGGCGAGCAGTACTTC
NA,TRBV7-9,TRBJ1-5,many,15,CASSIGVGADQPQHF,TGTGCCAGCAGCATAGGAGTGGGAGCCGATCAGCCCCAGCATTTT
TRBD1,TRBV20-1,TRBJ1-1,many,14,CSARTGAGNTEAFF,TGCAGTGCTAGGACAGGGGCAGGAAACACTGAAGCTTTCTTT
TRBD1,TRBV10-2,TRBJ2-4,many,16,CASRKGQGAAKNIQYF,TGCGCCAGCAGGAAGGGACAGGGGGCCGCCAAAAACATTCAGTACTTC
NA,TRBV9,TRBJ1-6,medium-sized,13,CASSVAVSAPLHF,TGTGCCAGCAGCGTAGCGGTGTCTGCACCCCTCCACTTT
NA,TRBV9,TRBJ1-1,NA,14,CASSYVDWGTEAFF,TGTGCCAGCAGCTACGTAGATTGGGGCACTGAAGCTTTCTTT
TRBD1,TRBV7-9,TRBJ2-5,many,16,CASSSGDRGLQETQYF,TGTGCCAGCAGCTCCGGAGACAGGGGGCTGCAAGAGACCCAGTACTTC
TRBD1,TRBV7-2,TRBJ1-2,many,14,CASSLWTGGYGYTF,TGTGCCAGCAGCTTATGGACAGGGGGCTATGGCTACACCTTC
NA,TRBV10-3,TRBJ1-5,many,15,CAIRPALGNNQPQHF,TGTGCCATCAGGCCGGCCCTCGGAAACAATCAGCCCCAGCATTTT
NA,TRBV28,TRBJ2-5,NA,16,CASSSVVGGGEESQYF,TGTGCCAGCAGTTCCGTCGTAGGGGGAGGTGAAGAGAGCCAGTACTTC
NA,TRBV5-6,TRBJ2-3,NA,13,CASSWGERDVVVF,TGTGCCAGCAGCTGGGGGGAAAGGGACGTTGTGGTCTTT
NA,TRBV15,TRBJ2-1,many,15,CATSRGLEVTHEQFF,TGTGCCACCAGCAGAGGACTAGAAGTGACCCATGAGCAGTTCTTC
TRBD2,TRBV9,TRBJ2-5,many,15,CASSVGLAGGETQYF,TGTGCCAGCAGCGTAGGACTAGCGGGGGGAGAGACCCAGTACTTC
NA,TRBV6-5,TRBJ2-7,many,13,CASSQDGDYEQYF,TGTGCCAGCAGTCAGGACGGAGACTACGAGCAGTACTTC
TRBD1,TRBV5-1,TRBJ2-5,many,15,CASSYRTGSQETQYF,TGCGCCAGCAGCTACCGGACAGGCAGCCAAGAGACCCAGTACTTC
TRBD1,TRBV2,TRBJ1-5,many,14,CASKGQVINQPQHF,TGTGCCAGCAAGGGACAGGTGATCAATCAGCCCCAGCATTTT
TRBD1,TRBV5-8,TRBJ1-1,many,15,CASSFGTGGHTEAFF,TGTGCCAGCAGCTTTGGGACAGGGGGCCACACTGAAGCTTTCTTT
TRBD1,TRBV15,TRBJ2-7,NA,13,CATSSGTGTEQYF,TGTGCCACCAGCAGCGGGACAGGTACCGAGCAGTACTTC
TRBD2,TRBV20-1,TRBJ2-1,many,16,CSARALAGGRFSEQFF,TGCAGTGCTAGGGCACTAGCGGGGGGGAGGTTTAGTGAGCAGTTCTTC
NA,TRBV20-1,TRBJ2-7,many,15,CSSRDPRGAGYEQYF,TGCAGTTCCCGAGACCCGAGAGGGGCGGGTTACGAGCAGTACTTC
NA,TRBV5-1,TRBJ2-3,many,15,CASSRVGGDTDTQYF,TGCGCCAGCAGCAGGGTGGGGGGAGACACGGATACGCAGTATTTT
NA,TRBV20-1,TRBJ2-7,many,12,CSAPTRGDEQYF,TGCAGTGCACCGACTAGAGGGGACGAGCAGTACTTC
TRBD1,TRBV7-3,TRBJ2-2,many,16,CASSSTGGRNTGELFF,TGTGCCAGCAGCTCGACAGGGGGCAGGAACACCGGGGAGCTGTTTTTT
TRBD1,TRBV7-2,TRBJ2-7,NA,16,CASSLGGTGEPYEQYF,TGTGCCAGCAGCTTAGGAGGGACAGGGGAACCCTACGAGCAGTACTTC
NA,TRBV29-1,TRBJ1-3,many,12,CSARTVGNTIYF,TGCAGCGCCAGGACAGTGGGAAACACCATATATTTT
NA,TRBV7-6,TRBJ2-7,medium-sized,15,CASSEVMESDYEQYF,TGTGCCAGCAGCGAGGTCATGGAGAGTGACTACGAGCAGTACTTC
NA,TRBV15,TRBJ1-3,many,15,CATSRDRGPGNTIYF,TGTGCCACCAGCAGAGATCGGGGGCCTGGAAACACCATATATTTT
NA,TRBV5-1,TRBJ1-2,once,14,CASSLARGYYGYTF,TGCGCCAGCAGCTTGGCCAGGGGCTACTATGGCTACACCTTC
NA,TRBV28,TRBJ1-1,few,14,CASSPLAGLTEAFF,TGTGCCAGCAGTCCCCTGGCAGGGCTAACTGAAGCTTTCTTT
NA,TRBV12-3/TRBV12-4,TRBJ1-2,many,13,CASSLDRLFGYTF,TGTGCCAGCAGTTTAGACAGGTTATTCGGCTACACCTTC
NA,TRBV20-1,TRBJ2-1,many,13,CSASGTLRAEQFF,TGCAGTGCTAGTGGGACTTTACGGGCTGAGCAGTTCTTC
TRBD2,TRBV4-1,TRBJ2-1,many,17,CASSRSGLVRGYNEQFF,TGCGCCAGCAGCCGATCCGGACTAGTCCGAGGCTACAATGAGCAGTTCTTC
NA,TRBV5-1,TRBJ2-3,many,12,CASSSDTDTQYF,TGCGCCAGCAGCAGTGATACAGATACGCAGTATTTT
NA,TRBV6-2/TRBV6-3,TRBJ1-4,NA,13,CASSYYRIEKLFF,TGTGCCAGCAGTTACTACAGGATTGAAAAACTGTTTTTT
NA,TRBV6-1,TRBJ2-7,few,12,CASSPIGYEQYF,TGTGCCAGCAGCCCAATCGGCTACGAGCAGTACTTC
NA,TRBV6-2/TRBV6-3,TRBJ2-1,many,15,CASSLDPNSYNEQFF,TGTGCCAGCAGCCTTGATCCCAATTCCTACAATGAGCAGTTCTTC
TRBD2,TRBV4-3,TRBJ2-7,many,17,CASSQTLAGTLLSEQYF,TGCGCCAGCAGCCAAACGCTAGCGGGAACCCTCTTATCCGAGCAGTACTTC
NA,TRBV5-1,TRBJ2-5,many,15,CASSSAMGEQETQYF,TGCGCCAGCAGCTCCGCCATGGGAGAACAAGAGACCCAGTACTTC
TRBD2,TRBV12-5,TRBJ2-5,many,14,CASSSGDVLETQYF,TGTGCTAGTTCTAGCGGGGACGTACTAGAGACCCAGTACTTC
NA,TRBV6-5,TRBJ1-2,many,15,CASSYSHGRNYGYTF,TGTGCCAGCAGTTACTCTCACGGCAGAAACTATGGCTACACCTTC
NA,TRBV3-1,TRBJ2-1,many,12,CASSFQQGEQFF,TGTGCCAGCAGTTTTCAGCAGGGCGAGCAGTTCTTC
NA,TRBV28,TRBJ2-7,many,14,CASSLGGPNYEQYF,TGTGCCAGCAGTTTGGGCGGGCCGAACTACGAGCAGTACTTC
NA,TRBV9,TRBJ1-4,many,15,CASTRDAGLDEKLFF,TGTGCCAGCACCAGGGATGCCGGTTTGGATGAAAAACTGTTTTTT
NA,TRBV7-2,TRBJ1-1,many,14,CASSLGEYATEAFF,TGTGCCAGCAGCTTAGGGGAGTATGCCACTGAAGCTTTCTTT
TRBD1,TRBV5-5,TRBJ2-3,many,14,CASSQDRVADTQYF,TGTGCCAGCAGTCAGGACAGGGTGGCAGATACGCAGTATTTT
TRBD2,TRBV6-5,TRBJ2-7,many,15,CASSYSGTSKYEQYF,TGTGCCAGCAGTTATTCCGGGACTAGCAAGTACGAGCAGTACTTC
TRBD1,TRBV10-3,TRBJ1-2,many,15,CAISEGTNRGYGYTF,TGTGCCATCAGTGAGGGCACGAACAGGGGCTACGGCTACACCTTC
TRBD2,TRBV7-2,TRBJ2-5,many,15,CASSLARGVQETQYF,TGTGCCAGCAGCTTAGCGCGGGGGGTCCAAGAGACCCAGTACTTC
NA,TRBV7-3,TRBJ2-7,many,15,CASSLMAGLVNEQYF,TGTGCCAGCAGCTTAATGGCCGGGCTGGTGAACGAGCAGTACTTC
TRBD2,TRBV12-3/TRBV12-4,TRBJ2-1,many,14,CASSPNPTSGWGLF,TGTGCCAGCAGTCCAAACCCTACTAGCGGGTGGGGCCTCTTC
TRBD2,TRBV12-3/TRBV12-4,TRBJ2-3,few,14,CASSFSGATDTQYF,TGTGCCAGCAGTTTTAGCGGGGCCACGGATACGCAGTATTTT
NA,TRBV5-1,TRBJ2-1,many,14,CASSWRGRDNEQFF,TGCGCCAGCAGCTGGAGGGGACGAGACAATGAGCAGTTCTTC
TRBD2,TRBV28,TRBJ2-1,NA,13,CASWAGGPNEQFF,TGTGCCAGCTGGGCGGGGGGGCCCAATGAGCAGTTCTTC